This section outlines one T cell receptor (beta chain) sequence together with its context. Authors' processing steps: It was from reference gene primer amplification that nucleated cell counts were estimated. Assay: immunoSEQ multiplex PCR; the TCRdb copy retains only in-frame clones and omits some. V and J calls and clone size follow that table, whereas D and trimming were derived from the DNA. This sample yields 40,000 to 60,000 clones, of which approximately 88% are seen a single time; about 4.2% belongs to the top ten. The record originates from a study of blood T cell repertoires in COVID-19. Study overall: COVID-19 samples, acute and convalescent, were from the United States, Italy and Spain. The cDNA or gDNA used as material had been derived from T cells, B-cell-depleted T cells, or PBMCs.

This CDR3 spans 14 amino acids. V lost 3 bases and J lost 9; bases outside the gene matches: 7. The germline V gene has CDR1 SGHAT and CDR2 FQNNGV. The specimen was peripheral blood. This receptor was obtained from a man aged 50 or older with active COVID-19. The genes are TRBV11-2 and TRBJ2-2, with 7 positions matching TRBD1. This CDR3 reads CASSLYTGVRELFF. The CDR3 DNA reads TGTGCCAGCAGCTTGTACACAGGGGTACGGGAGCTGTTTTTT.